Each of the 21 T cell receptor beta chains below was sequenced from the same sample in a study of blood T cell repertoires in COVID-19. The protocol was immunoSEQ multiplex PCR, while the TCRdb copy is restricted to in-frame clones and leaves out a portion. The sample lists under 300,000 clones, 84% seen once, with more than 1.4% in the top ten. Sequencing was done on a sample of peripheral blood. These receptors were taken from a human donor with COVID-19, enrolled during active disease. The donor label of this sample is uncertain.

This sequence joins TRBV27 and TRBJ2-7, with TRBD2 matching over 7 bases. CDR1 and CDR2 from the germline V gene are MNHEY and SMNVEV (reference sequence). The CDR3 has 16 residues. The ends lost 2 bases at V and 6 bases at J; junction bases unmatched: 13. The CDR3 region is CASSLLWRETLAEQYF. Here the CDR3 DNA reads TGTGCCAGCAGTTTACTGTGGCGGGAGACTCTTGCCGAGCAGTACTTC.

CDR3: CSAEGAGGNSYEQYF. The CDR3, as DNA: TGCAGCGCCGAAGGTGCGGGAGGGAACTCCTACGAGCAGTACTTC. The rearrangement uses TRBV29-1 and TRBJ2-7; 9 nucleotides align to TRBD2. Germline V gene sequence: CDR1 SQVTM, CDR2 ANQGSEA. V dropped 7 bases and J dropped 0; count of bases not matched to a gene: 10. The CDR3 totals 15 residues.

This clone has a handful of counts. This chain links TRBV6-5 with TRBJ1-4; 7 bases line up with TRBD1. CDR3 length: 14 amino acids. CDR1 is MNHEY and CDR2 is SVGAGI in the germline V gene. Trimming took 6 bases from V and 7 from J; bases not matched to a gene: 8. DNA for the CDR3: TGTGCCAGCAGATTAGGGGGCGTGGGTGAAAAACTGTTTTTT. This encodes CASRLGGVGEKLFF.

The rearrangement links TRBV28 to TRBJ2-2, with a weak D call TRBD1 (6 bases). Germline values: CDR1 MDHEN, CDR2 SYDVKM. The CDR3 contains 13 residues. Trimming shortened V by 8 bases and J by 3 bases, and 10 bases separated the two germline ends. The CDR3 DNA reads TGTGCCAGCGGAAGGACAGACACCGGGGAGCTGTTTTTT. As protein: CASGRTDTGELFF.

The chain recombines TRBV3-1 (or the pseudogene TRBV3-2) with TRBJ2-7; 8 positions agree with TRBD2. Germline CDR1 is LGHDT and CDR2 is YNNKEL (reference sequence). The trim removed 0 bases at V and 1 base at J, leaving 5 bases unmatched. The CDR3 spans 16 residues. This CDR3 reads CASSQDSGTSSYEQYF. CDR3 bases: TGTGCCAGCAGCCAAGATTCTGGGACTAGTTCCTACGAGCAGTACTTC.

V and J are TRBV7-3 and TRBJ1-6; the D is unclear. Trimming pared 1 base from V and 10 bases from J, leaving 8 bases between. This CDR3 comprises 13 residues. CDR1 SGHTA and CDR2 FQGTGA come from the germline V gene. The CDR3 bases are TGTGCCAGCAGCTTAATGTTAGAATCACCCCTCCACTTT. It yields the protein CASSLMLESPLHF.

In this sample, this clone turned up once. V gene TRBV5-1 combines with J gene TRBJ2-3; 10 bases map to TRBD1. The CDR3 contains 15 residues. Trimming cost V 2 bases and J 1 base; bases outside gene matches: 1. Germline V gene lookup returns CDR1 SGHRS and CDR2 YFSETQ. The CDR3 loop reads CASSFGTGGTDTQYF. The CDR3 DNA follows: TGCGCCAGCAGCTTCGGGACAGGGGGCACAGATACGCAGTATTTT.

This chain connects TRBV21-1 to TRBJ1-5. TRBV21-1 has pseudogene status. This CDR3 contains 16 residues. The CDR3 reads CASSKAGGDINQPQHF. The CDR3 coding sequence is TGTGCCAGCAGCAAAGCCGGAGGAGACATCAATCAGCCCCAGCATTTT.

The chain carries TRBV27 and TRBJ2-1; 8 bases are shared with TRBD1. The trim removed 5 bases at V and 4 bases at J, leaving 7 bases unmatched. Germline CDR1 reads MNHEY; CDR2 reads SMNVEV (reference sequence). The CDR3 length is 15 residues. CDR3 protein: CASSLDRGGYNEQFF. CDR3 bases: TGTGCCAGCAGTCTCGACAGGGGTGGGTACAATGAGCAGTTCTTC.

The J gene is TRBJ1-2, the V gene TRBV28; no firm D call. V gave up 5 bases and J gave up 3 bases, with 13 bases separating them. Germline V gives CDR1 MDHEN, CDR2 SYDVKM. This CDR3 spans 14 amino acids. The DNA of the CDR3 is TGTGCCAGCAGTCTCGCCCAACTTCACTATGGCTACACCTTC. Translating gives CASSLAQLHYGYTF.

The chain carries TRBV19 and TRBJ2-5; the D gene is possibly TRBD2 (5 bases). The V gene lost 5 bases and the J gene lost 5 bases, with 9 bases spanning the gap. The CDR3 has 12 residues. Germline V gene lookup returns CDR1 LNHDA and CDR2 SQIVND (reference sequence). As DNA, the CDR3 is TGTGCCAGTAGTCCTGGGGAGGAGACCCAGTACTTC. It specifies CASSPGEETQYF. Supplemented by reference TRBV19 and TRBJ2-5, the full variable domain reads DGGITQSPKYLFRKEGQNVTLSCEQNLNHDAMYWYRQDPGQGLRLIYYSQIVNDFQKGDIAEGYSVSREKKESFPLTVTSAQKNPTAFYLCASSPGEETQYFGPGTRLLVL.

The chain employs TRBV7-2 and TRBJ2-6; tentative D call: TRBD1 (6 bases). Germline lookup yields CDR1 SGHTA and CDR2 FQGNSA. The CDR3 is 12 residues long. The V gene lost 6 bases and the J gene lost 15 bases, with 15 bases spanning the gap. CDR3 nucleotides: TGTGCCAGCAGGAGTACAGGGATAGACCTGACTTTC. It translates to CASRSTGIDLTF.

Here the CDR3 DNA reads TGTGCCAGCAGCTGGGCCCTAGCGGGAGGGCGGCTCTACAATGAGCAGTTCTTC. Translation: CASSWALAGGRLYNEQFF. V and J are TRBV7-6 and TRBJ2-1; 12 bases align to TRBD2. The CDR3 loop spans 18 amino acids. Germline CDR1 and CDR2: SGHVS and FNYEAQ. Trimming cost V 4 bases and J 3 bases; bases outside gene matches: 10.

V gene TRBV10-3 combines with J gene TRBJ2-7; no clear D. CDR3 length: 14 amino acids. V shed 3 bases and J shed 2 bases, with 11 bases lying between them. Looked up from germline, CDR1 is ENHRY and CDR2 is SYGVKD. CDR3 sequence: CAISDPLVPYEQYF. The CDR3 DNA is TGTGCCATCAGTGACCCTCTAGTTCCCTACGAGCAGTACTTC.

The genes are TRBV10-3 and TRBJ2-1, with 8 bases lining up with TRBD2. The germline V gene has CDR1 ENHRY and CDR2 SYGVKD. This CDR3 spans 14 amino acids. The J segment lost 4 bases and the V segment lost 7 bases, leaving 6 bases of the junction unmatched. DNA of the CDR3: TGTGCCATCATGAGAGCGGGAGAGTACAATGAGCAGTTCTTC. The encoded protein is CAIMRAGEYNEQFF.

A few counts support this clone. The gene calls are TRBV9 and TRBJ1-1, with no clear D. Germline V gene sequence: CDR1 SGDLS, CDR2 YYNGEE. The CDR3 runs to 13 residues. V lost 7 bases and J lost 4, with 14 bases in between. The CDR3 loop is CASGTVLGTEAFF. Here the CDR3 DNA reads TGTGCCAGCGGTACAGTTCTGGGCACTGAAGCTTTCTTT.

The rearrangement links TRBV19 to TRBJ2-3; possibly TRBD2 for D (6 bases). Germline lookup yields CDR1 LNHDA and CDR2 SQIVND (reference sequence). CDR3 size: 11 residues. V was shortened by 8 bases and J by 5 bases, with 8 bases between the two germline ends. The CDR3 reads CASSGVDTQYF. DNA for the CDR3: TGTGCCAGTTCGGGGGTAGATACGCAGTATTTT.

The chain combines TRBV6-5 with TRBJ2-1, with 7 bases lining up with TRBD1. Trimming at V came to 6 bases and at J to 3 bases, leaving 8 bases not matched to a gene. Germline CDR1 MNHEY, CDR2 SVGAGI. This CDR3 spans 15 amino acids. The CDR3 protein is CASSRQGINYNEQFF. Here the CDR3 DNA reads TGTGCCAGCAGCAGACAGGGTATAAACTACAATGAGCAGTTCTTC.

For the CDR3, the DNA is TGTGCCAGCTCACCAGCAGAAACTAACTATGGCTACACCTTC. Protein sequence: CASSPAETNYGYTF. The chain couples TRBV18 to TRBJ1-2; D is undetermined. V gave up 2 bases and J gave up 0 bases, with 7 bases separating them. In germline, CDR1 is KGHSH, CDR2 LQKENI. The CDR3 extends over 14 amino acids.

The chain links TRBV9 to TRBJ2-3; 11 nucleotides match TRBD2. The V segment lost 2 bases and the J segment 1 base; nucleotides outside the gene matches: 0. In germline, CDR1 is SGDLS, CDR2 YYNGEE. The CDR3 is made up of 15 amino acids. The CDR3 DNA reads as TGTGCCAGCAGCGTGACTAGCGGGGGCACAGATACGCAGTATTTT. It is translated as CASSVTSGGTDTQYF. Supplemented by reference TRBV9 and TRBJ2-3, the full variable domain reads DSGVTQTPKHLITATGQRVTLRCSPRSGDLSVYWYQQSLDQGLQFLIQYYNGEERAKGNILERFSAQQFPDLHSELNLSSLELGDSALYFCASSVTSGGTDTQYFGPGTRLTVL.

CDR3 nucleotides: TGTGCCAGCAGACTCGACAGGGTGAATCAGCCCCAGCATTTT. Residues: CASRLDRVNQPQHF. This chain connects TRBV6-5 to TRBJ1-5, with 7 positions matching TRBD1. J lost 4 bases, V lost 6 bases, and 6 bases had no gene match. The CDR3 contains 14 residues. Germline loops: CDR1 MNHEY, CDR2 SVGAGI.